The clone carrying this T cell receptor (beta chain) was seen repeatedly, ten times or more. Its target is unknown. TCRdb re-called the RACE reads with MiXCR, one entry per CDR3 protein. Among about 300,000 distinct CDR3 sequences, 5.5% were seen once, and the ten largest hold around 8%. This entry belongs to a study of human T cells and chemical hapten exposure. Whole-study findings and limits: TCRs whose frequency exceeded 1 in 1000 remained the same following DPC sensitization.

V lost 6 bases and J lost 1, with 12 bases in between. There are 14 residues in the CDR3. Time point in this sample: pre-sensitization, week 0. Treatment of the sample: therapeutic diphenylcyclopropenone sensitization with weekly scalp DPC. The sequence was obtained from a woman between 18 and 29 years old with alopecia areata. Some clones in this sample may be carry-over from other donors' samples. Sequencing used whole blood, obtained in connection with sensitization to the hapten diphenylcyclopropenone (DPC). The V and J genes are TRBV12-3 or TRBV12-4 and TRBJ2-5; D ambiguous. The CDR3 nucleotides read TGTGCCAGCAGCTCATATCGGATCCAAGAGACCCAGTACTTC. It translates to CASSSYRIQETQYF.